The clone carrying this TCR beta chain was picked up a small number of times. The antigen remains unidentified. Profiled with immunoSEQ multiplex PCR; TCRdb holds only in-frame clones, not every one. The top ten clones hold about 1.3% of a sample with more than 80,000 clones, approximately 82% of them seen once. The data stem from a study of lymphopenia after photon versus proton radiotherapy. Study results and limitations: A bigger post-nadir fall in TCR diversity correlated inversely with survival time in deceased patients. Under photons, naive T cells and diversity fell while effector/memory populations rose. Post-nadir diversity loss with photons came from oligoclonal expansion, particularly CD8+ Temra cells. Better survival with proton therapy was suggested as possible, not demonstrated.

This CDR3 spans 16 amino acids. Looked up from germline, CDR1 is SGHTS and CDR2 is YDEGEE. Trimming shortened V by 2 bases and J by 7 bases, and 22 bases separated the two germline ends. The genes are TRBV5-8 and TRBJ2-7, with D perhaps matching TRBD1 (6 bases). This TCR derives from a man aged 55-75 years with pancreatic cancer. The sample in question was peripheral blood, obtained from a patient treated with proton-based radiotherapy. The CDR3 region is CASSLKPDSRSSEQYF. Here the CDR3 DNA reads TGTGCCAGCAGCTTAAAACCGGACAGCAGAAGTAGTGAGCAGTACTTC.